This T cell receptor beta chain derives from a study of cytomegalovirus exposure and HLA in healthy donors. Germline lookup yields CDR1 LNHNV and CDR2 YYDKDF (reference sequence). The germline V and J ends were trimmed by 3 bases and 4 bases, with 12 bases remaining between them. This CDR3 is 14 amino acids long. Method: immunoSEQ multiplex PCR; TCRdb's copy keeps in-frame clones and lacks some. Of more than 120,000 clones in the sample, roughly 86% were seen once. Sequenced material: PBMCs. The rearrangement joins TRBV15 to TRBJ1-1; D is undetermined. This clonotype originated in a man between 18 and 29 years old in good health and CMV-seropositive. CDR3 residues: CATSRDSHSTEAFF. The CDR3 DNA sequence: TGTGCCACCAGCAGGGACTCCCATTCCACTGAAGCTTTCTTT.